This entry lists 4 T cell receptor beta chains sequenced from one sample in a study of T cell responses to AZD1222 COVID-19 vaccine. The protocol was immunoSEQ multiplex PCR, while the TCRdb copy is restricted to in-frame clones and leaves out a portion. The table has 250,000 to 300,000 clones, almost 95% seen once. Source: peripheral blood, taken 28 days after the second AZD1222 dose. The receptors here all came from an adult who received the AZD1222 COVID-19 vaccine.

The rearrangement uses TRBV7-9 and TRBJ1-6, with D unresolved. CDR1 SEHNR and CDR2 FQNEAQ come from the germline V gene (reference sequence). The CDR3 extends over 15 amino acids. V gave up 3 bases and J gave up 5 bases, with 11 bases separating them. DNA for the CDR3: TGTGCCAGCAGCTTGACCGGGAATGATAATTCACCCCTCCACTTT. Its protein product is CASSLTGNDNSPLHF.

This clone has a handful of counts. The J gene is TRBJ1-5, the V gene TRBV6-2 or TRBV6-3; D is perhaps TRBD1 (6 bases). Germline V lookup: CDR1 MNHEY, CDR2 SVGEGT. Trimming removed 2 bases from V and 9 bases from J, with 20 bases in between. CDR3 length: 16 amino acids. The CDR3: CASSYRLEPGAGPQHF. CDR3 bases: TGTGCCAGCAGTTACCGTCTGGAGCCAGGGGCCGGGCCCCAGCATTTT.

The rearrangement links TRBV4-1 to TRBJ2-5; D perhaps matches TRBD1 (5 bases). CDR3 length equals 15 residues. The V and J ends lost 0 bases and 5 bases respectively, with 13 bases between them. The germline gives CDR1 MGHRA, CDR2 YSYEKL. The DNA of the CDR3 is TGCGCCAGCAGCCAAGACCAGGGTAACCCTGAGACCCAGTACTTC. The encoded protein is CASSQDQGNPETQYF.

The rearrangement uses TRBV7-9 and TRBJ2-1; a weak D match, TRBD2 (5 bases). This CDR3 is 13 amino acids long. V was shortened by 5 bases and J by 2 bases, with 7 bases between the two germline ends. Germline V gene sequence: CDR1 SEHNR, CDR2 FQNEAQ (reference sequence). In nucleotides, the CDR3 is TGTGCCAGCAGCCCCGGGACCTACAATGAGCAGTTCTTC. Amino acids: CASSPGTYNEQFF.